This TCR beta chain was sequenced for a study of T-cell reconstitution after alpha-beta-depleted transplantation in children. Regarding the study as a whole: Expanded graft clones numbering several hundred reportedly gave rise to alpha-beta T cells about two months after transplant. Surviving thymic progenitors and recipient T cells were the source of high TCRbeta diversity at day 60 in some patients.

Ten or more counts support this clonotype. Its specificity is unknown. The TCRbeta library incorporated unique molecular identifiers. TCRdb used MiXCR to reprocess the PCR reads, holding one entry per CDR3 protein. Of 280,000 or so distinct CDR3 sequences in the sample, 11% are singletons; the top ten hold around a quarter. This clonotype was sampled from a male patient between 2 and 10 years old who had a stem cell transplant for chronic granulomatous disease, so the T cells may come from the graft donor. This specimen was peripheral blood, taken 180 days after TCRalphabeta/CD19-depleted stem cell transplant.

In DNA, the CDR3 is TGCGCCAGCAGCTTGGAACAGGGCCCTACCTACGAGCAGTACTTC. Its translation: CASSLEQGPTYEQYF. This sequence joins TRBV5-1 and TRBJ2-7; tentatively, D is TRBD1 (6 bases). Trimming took 0 bases from V and 2 from J, leaving 12 bases between them. CDR1 is SGHRS and CDR2 is YFSETQ in the germline V gene. The CDR3 is 15 amino acids. The variable domain in full, completed from reference TRBV5-1 and TRBJ2-7, reads KAGVTQTPRYLIKTRGQQVTLSCSPISGHRSVSWYQQTPGQGLQFLFEYFSETQRNKGNFPGRFSGRQFSNSRSEMNVSTLELGDSALYLCASSLEQGPTYEQYFGPGTRLTVT.